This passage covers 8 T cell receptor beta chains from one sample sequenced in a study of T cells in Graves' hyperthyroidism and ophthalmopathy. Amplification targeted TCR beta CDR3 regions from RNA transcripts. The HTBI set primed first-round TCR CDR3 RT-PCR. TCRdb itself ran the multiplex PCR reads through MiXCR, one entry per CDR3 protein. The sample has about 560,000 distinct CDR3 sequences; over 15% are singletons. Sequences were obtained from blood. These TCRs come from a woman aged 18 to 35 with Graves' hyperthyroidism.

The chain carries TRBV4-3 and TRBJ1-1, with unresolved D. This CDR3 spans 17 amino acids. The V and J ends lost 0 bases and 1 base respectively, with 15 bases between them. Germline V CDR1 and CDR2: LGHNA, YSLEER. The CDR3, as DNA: TGCGCCAGCAGCCAAGATACTTGGCAGGAGAAGAACACTGAAGCTTTCTTT. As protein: CASSQDTWQEKNTEAFF.

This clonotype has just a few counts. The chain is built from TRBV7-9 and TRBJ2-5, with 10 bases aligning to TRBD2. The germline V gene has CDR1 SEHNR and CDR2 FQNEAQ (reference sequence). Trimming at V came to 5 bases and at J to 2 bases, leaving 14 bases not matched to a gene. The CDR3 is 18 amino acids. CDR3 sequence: CASSPPLAGANQQETQYF. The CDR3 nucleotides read TGTGCCAGCAGCCCCCCCCTAGCGGGGGCGAACCAACAAGAGACCCAGTACTTC.

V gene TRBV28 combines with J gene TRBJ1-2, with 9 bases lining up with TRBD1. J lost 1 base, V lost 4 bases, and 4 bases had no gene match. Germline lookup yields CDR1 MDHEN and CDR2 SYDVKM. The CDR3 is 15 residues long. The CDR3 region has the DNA TGTGCCAGCAGTTCGGGGACAGGGCGTAACTATGGCTACACCTTC. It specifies CASSSGTGRNYGYTF.

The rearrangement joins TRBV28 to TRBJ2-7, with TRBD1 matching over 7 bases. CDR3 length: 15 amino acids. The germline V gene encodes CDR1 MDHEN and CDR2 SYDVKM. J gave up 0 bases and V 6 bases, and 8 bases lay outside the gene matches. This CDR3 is CASSSGTDSSYEQYF. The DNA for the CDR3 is TGTGCCAGCAGCTCCGGGACAGACAGCTCCTACGAGCAGTACTTC.

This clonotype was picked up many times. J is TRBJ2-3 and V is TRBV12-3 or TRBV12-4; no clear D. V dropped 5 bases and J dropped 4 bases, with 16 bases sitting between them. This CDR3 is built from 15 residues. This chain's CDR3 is CASSQNTLPADTQYF. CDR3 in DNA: TGTGCCAGCAGTCAGAATACACTACCGGCAGATACGCAGTATTTT.

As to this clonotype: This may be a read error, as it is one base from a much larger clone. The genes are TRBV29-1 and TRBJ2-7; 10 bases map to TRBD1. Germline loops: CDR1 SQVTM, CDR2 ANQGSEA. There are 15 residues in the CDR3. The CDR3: CSVKDYGTGVYEQYF. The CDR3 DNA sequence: TGCAGCGTTAAAGATTATGGGACAGGGGTCTACGAGCAGTACTTC.

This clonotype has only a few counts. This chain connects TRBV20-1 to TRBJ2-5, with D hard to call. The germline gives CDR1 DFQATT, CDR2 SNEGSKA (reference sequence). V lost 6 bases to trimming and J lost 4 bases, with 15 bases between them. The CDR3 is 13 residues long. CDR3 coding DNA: TGCAGTGCCCAGTGGGGATTCGGAGAGACCCAGTACTTC. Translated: CSAQWGFGETQYF.

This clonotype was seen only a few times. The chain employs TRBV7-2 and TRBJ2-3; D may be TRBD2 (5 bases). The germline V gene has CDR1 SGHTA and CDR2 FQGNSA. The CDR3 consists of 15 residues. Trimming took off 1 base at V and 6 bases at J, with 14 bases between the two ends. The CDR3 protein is CASSLELGYADTQYF. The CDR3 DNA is TGTGCCAGCAGCTTAGAACTAGGGTACGCGGATACGCAGTATTTT.